The 19 T cell receptor beta chains below were found in one sample sequenced in a study of type 1 and type 2 diabetes patients. Amplification started from genomic DNA. The TCR beta CDR3 region was amplified using 30 forward and 13 reverse primers. TCRdb re-called the multiplex PCR reads with MiXCR, one entry per CDR3 protein. This sample carries a few hundred thousand distinct CDR3 sequences, around 47% of them seen once, and the ten largest clones take roughly an eighth. The sequenced sample was peripheral blood mononuclear cells (PBMCs). The receptors were sampled from a man aged 18 to 29 with type 2 diabetes.

Regarding this clonotype: Relative to the germline gene, one junction end is altered; a read error may explain this. V is TRBV6-5 and J is TRBJ2-7; D gene ambiguous. The CDR3 runs to 17 residues. Germline CDR1 is MNHEY and CDR2 is SVGAGI. The CDR3 spells CAISGAGTVPGGYEQYF. The DNA for the CDR3 is TGTGCCATCAGTGGTGCTGGAACAGTACCCGGCGGCTACGAGCAGTACTTC.

This clonotype was recorded once. This rearrangement joins TRBV4-3 to TRBJ2-1, with D perhaps matching TRBD2 (5 bases). There are 16 residues in the CDR3. The germline V gene encodes CDR1 LGHNA and CDR2 YSLEER. The V and J ends lost 1 base and 8 bases respectively, with 18 bases between them. The CDR3 DNA follows: TGCGCCAGCAGCCAAGGCATTCCGGGGATGGTTGATGAGCAGTTCTTC. Translated: CASSQGIPGMVDEQFF.

The J gene is TRBJ1-4, the V gene TRBV6-5; the match to TRBD1 covers 8 bases. The germline V gene encodes CDR1 MNHEY and CDR2 SVGAGI. Trimming took 6 bases from V and 8 from J; bases not matched to a gene: 11. This CDR3 contains 15 residues. The CDR3 DNA follows: TGTGCCAGCAGCCCAACAGGGGGGAAGGGGGAAAAACTGTTTTTT. Its translation: CASSPTGGKGEKLFF.

This clonotype was recorded once. V and J are TRBV28 and TRBJ2-7; 10 bases are shared with TRBD2. This CDR3 region has 16 residues. The germline gives CDR1 MDHEN, CDR2 SYDVKM. The ends lost 6 bases at V and 5 bases at J; junction bases unmatched: 13. CDR3 sequence reads: CASSLRTSGPWDEQYF. The CDR3, as DNA: TGTGCCAGCAGCCTCAGGACTAGCGGCCCCTGGGACGAGCAGTACTTC.

V gene TRBV20-1 combines with J gene TRBJ1-2; the match to TRBD1 covers 9 bases. V lost 3 bases to trimming and J lost 9 bases; unmatched junction nucleotides: 5. The CDR3 contains 12 residues. Per germline, CDR1 DFQATT and CDR2 SNEGSKA (reference sequence). This chain's CDR3 is CSASFGTGRYTF. As DNA, the CDR3 is TGCAGTGCTAGCTTTGGGACAGGGCGCTACACCTTC.

The chain is built from TRBV28 and TRBJ1-1, with 7 bases identical to TRBD1. J gave up 5 bases and V 6 bases, and 3 bases lay outside the gene matches. This CDR3 comprises 12 residues. Germline V CDR1 and CDR2: MDHEN, SYDVKM. The DNA for the CDR3 is TGTGCCAGCAGAAGGGGGCGAACTGAAGCTTTCTTT. Its translation: CASRRGRTEAFF. The full variable domain, completed using reference TRBV28 and TRBJ1-1, is DVKVTQSSRYLVKRTGEKVFLECVQDMDHENMFWYRQDPGLGLRLIYFSYDVKMKEKGDIPEGYSVSREKKERFSLILESASTNQTSMYLCASRRGRTEAFFGQGTRLTVV.

V gene TRBV25-1 combines with J gene TRBJ2-2, with D possibly being TRBD2 (6 bases). With 6 bases removed from V and 4 bases from J, the gap between germline ends came to 9 bases. Looked up from germline, CDR1 is MGHDK and CDR2 is SYGVNS. The CDR3 spans 13 residues. The CDR3 is CASSGGPTGELFF. The CDR3 DNA is TGTGCCAGCAGCGGAGGGCCCACCGGGGAGCTGTTTTTT.

V and J are TRBV29-1 and TRBJ1-1; TRBD1 matches at 7 bases. The V segment lost 1 base and the J segment 5 bases; nucleotides outside the gene matches: 7. Germline V gene data show CDR1 as SQVTM and CDR2 as ANQGSEA. The CDR3 length is 14 residues. CDR3 sequence: CSVEVWDSRTEAFF. The CDR3 nucleotides are TGCAGCGTTGAAGTGTGGGACAGTAGAACTGAAGCTTTCTTT.

The gene calls are TRBV10-3 and TRBJ2-1; 13 positions agree with TRBD2. CDR1 is ENHRY, CDR2 SYGVKD, per germline. The CDR3 extends over 14 amino acids. The junction had 8 bases not matched to a gene; V was cut back by 8 bases and J by 10 bases. CDR3 DNA sequence: TGTGCCATCGCACTAGCGGGAGGGCCTGGGGAGCAGTTCTTC. This translates into CAIALAGGPGEQFF.

CDR3 sequence reads: CASIRDRDNSPLHF. CDR3 bases: TGTGCCAGCATCCGGGACAGGGATAATTCACCCCTCCACTTT. This sequence joins TRBV2 and TRBJ1-6; TRBD1 agrees at 9 bases. CDR1 is SNHLY, CDR2 FYNNEI, per germline. Trimming at V came to 7 bases and at J to 5 bases, leaving 3 bases not matched to a gene. The CDR3 totals 14 residues.

This clonotype was detected a few times. The chain joins TRBV5-1 to TRBJ1-2, with D hard to call. Deletions cut 9 bases from V and 12 bases from J, with 9 bases between. The germline CDR1 and CDR2 sequences are SGHRS and YFSETQ. The CDR3 spans 8 residues. The CDR3 loop is CATFPNTF. The DNA for the CDR3 is TGCGCCACCTTCCCTAACACCTTC.

This sequence joins TRBV11-2 and TRBJ1-1; no reliable D call. V gave up 3 bases and J gave up 4 bases, with 15 bases separating them. The CDR3 totals 15 residues. CDR1 and CDR2 (germline): SGHAT, FQNNGV. The CDR3 is CASSFVSLPSTEAFF. The CDR3 DNA reads TGTGCCAGCAGCTTTGTATCGCTTCCGAGCACTGAAGCTTTCTTT.

This clonotype is a singleton in its sample. This sequence joins TRBV30 and TRBJ2-1; D unclear. Germline values: CDR1 GTSNPN, CDR2 SVGIG (reference sequence). The CDR3 consists of 15 residues. The V end was cut by 4 bases, the J end by 0 bases, with 13 bases between. Here the CDR3 reads CAWISPWVSYNEQFF. The DNA of the CDR3 is TGTGCCTGGATTAGTCCTTGGGTCTCCTACAATGAGCAGTTCTTC.

This clonotype turned up a few times. The V call is TRBV28, the J call TRBJ1-6; 7 bases map to TRBD1. This CDR3 has 15 residues. V trimming: 2 bases; J trimming: 6 bases; junction bases outside the gene matches: 4. Per germline, CDR1 MDHEN and CDR2 SYDVKM. For the CDR3, the DNA is TGTGCCAGCAGTTTAAACACAGGGGTTAATTCACCCCTCCACTTT. This translates into CASSLNTGVNSPLHF.

This sequence joins TRBV27 and TRBJ2-1, with 7 bases fitting TRBD1. The length of the CDR3 is 15 residues. Germline CDR1 reads MNHEY; CDR2 reads SMNVEV (reference sequence). V shed 6 bases, J shed 2 bases, and the junction held 7 bases outside the gene matches. The CDR3 here is CASSQLTGTYNEQFF. DNA for the CDR3: TGTGCCAGCAGCCAATTGACAGGGACCTACAATGAGCAGTTCTTC.

This clonotype was seen at least ten times. The chain employs TRBV2 and TRBJ2-7; either TRBD1 or TRBD2 may supply D (5 bases each). Germline CDR1 and CDR2: SNHLY and FYNNEI. The V end was cut by 7 bases, the J end by 0 bases, with 16 bases between. CDR3 length: 15 residues. CDR3 coding DNA: TGTGCCAGCACCTGGGGGACCGTACTCTCCTACGAGCAGTACTTC. Translating gives CASTWGTVLSYEQYF.

In its sample, this clonotype was seen many times. CDR3 protein: CASRGRGYNEQFF. The CDR3 DNA sequence: TGTGCCAGCAGAGGTCGGGGTTACAATGAGCAGTTCTTC. The chain carries TRBV2 and TRBJ2-1; a possible D gene is TRBD2 (5 bases). Germline assignment: CDR1 SNHLY and CDR2 FYNNEI. The CDR3 is made up of 13 amino acids. V was shortened by 6 bases and J by 4 bases, with 10 bases between the two germline ends. Filled out from reference TRBV2 and TRBJ2-1, the complete variable domain reads EPEVTQTPSHQVTQMGQEVILRCVPISNHLYFYWYRQILGQKVEFLVSFYNNEISEKSEIFDDQFSVERPDGSNFTLKIRSTKLEDSAMYFCASRGRGYNEQFFGPGTRLTVL.

The chain joins TRBV10-2 to TRBJ2-7; maybe TRBD2 (7 bases). CDR1 WSHSY and CDR2 SAAADI come from the germline V gene. CDR3 length equals 14 residues. The V gene lost 10 bases and the J gene lost 5 bases, with 21 bases spanning the gap. The CDR3 DNA follows: TGCGCCACCCTCTGGGCGGGAGAGGGGGACGAGCAGTACTTC. This translates into CATLWAGEGDEQYF.

This clonotype was counted only a few times. The chain joins TRBV20-1 to TRBJ1-1, with D tentatively TRBD1 (6 bases). Looked up from germline, CDR1 is DFQATT and CDR2 is SNEGSKA (reference sequence). This CDR3 is 13 amino acids long. The germline V and J ends were trimmed by 0 bases and 7 bases, with 12 bases remaining between them. CDR3 bases: TGCAGTGCTAGAGATTCCGGACAGATTGAAGCTTTCTTT. Encoded protein: CSARDSGQIEAFF.